This T cell receptor (beta chain) appears in the sequencing data of a study of shared T cell receptors in the human thymus. Trimming took 7 bases from V and 7 from J; bases not matched to a gene: 10. CDR3 length: 15 residues. The V gene's germline CDR1 is WSHSY and CDR2 SAAADI. Clones were read by immunoSEQ multiplex PCR, and TCRdb kept only the in-frame ones, dropping some. The table shows about 380,000 clones, with approximately 95% occurring only once. The material sequenced was thymocytes. This sequence joins TRBV10-2 and TRBJ2-1; 10 bases align to TRBD2. This receptor was obtained from a human donor. Here the CDR3 reads CASTLPGLATNEQFF. CDR3 in DNA: TGCGCCAGCACGTTACCGGGACTAGCGACTAATGAGCAGTTCTTC.